One sample yielded the 20 T cell receptor beta chains listed below, sequenced in a study of T cells in Graves' hyperthyroidism and ophthalmopathy. Template material for amplifying TCR beta CDR3 regions consisted of RNA transcripts. The HTBI primer set was used in a first-round RT-PCR of the TCR CDR3. TCRdb reprocessed the multiplex PCR reads with MiXCR, giving one entry per CDR3 protein. The sample lists about 560,000 distinct CDR3 sequences; 15% to 17% were seen once. The sequenced sample consisted of blood. These receptors all come from a woman aged 30 to 39 with Graves' hyperthyroidism.

The V call is TRBV6-2 or TRBV6-3, the J call TRBJ2-7, with TRBD2 matching 12 bases. V dropped 4 bases and J dropped 2; count of bases not matched to a gene: 9. The CDR3 has 17 residues. Germline loops: CDR1 MNHEY, CDR2 SVGEGT. For the CDR3, the DNA is TGTGCCAGCAGTTTTCCCGGGACTAGCGGGCCAGCCTACGAGCAGTACTTC. This sequence encodes CASSFPGTSGPAYEQYF.

Many counts were recorded for this clonotype. The chain is built from TRBV13 and TRBJ2-1; 11 positions match TRBD2. V was pared by 3 bases and J by 8 bases, with 6 bases of the junction left unmatched. Germline CDR1 reads PRHDT; CDR2 reads FYEKMQ (reference sequence). CDR3 length: 15 amino acids. This chain's CDR3 is CASSFSTSGMDEQFF. The CDR3 nucleotides read TGTGCCAGCAGCTTCTCGACTAGCGGGATGGATGAGCAGTTCTTC. Drawing the rest from reference TRBV13 and TRBJ2-1, the complete variable domain is AAGVIQSPRHLIKEKRETATLKCYPIPRHDTVYWYQQGPGQDPQFLISFYEKMQSDKGSIPDRFSAQQFSDYHSELNMSSLELGDSALYFCASSFSTSGMDEQFFGPGTRLTVL.

The genes are TRBV28 and TRBJ2-5; D ambiguous. This CDR3 contains 16 residues. Trimming cost V 5 bases and J 3 bases, with 19 bases left between them. Germline V lookup: CDR1 MDHEN, CDR2 SYDVKM. The CDR3 protein is CASSPTVTVRKETQYF. Here the CDR3 DNA reads TGTGCCAGCAGTCCGACCGTGACGGTGAGAAAAGAGACCCAGTACTTC.

This clonotype was detected many times. This chain connects TRBV30 to TRBJ2-3; D not certain. This CDR3 has 14 amino acids. Germline V lookup: CDR1 GTSNPN, CDR2 SVGIG (reference sequence). Trimming shortened V by 1 base and J by 0 bases, and 8 bases separated the two germline ends. CDR3 residues: CAWSADPSTDTQYF. CDR3 in DNA: TGTGCCTGGAGTGCAGACCCTAGCACAGATACGCAGTATTTT.

This clonotype was recorded many times. This sequence joins TRBV18 and TRBJ1-5; D gene unclear. Germline values: CDR1 KGHSH, CDR2 LQKENI. The V and J ends lost 2 bases and 2 bases respectively, with 4 bases between them. The CDR3 loop spans 13 amino acids. Here the CDR3 reads CASSPEGNQPQHF. The CDR3 nucleotides are TGTGCCAGCTCACCAGAAGGCAATCAGCCCCAGCATTTT.

The rearrangement links TRBV7-9 to TRBJ1-2; D gene ambiguous. The CDR3 has 14 residues. Germline CDR1 reads SEHNR; CDR2 reads FQNEAQ (reference sequence). Trimming pared 5 bases from V and 4 bases from J, leaving 14 bases between. CDR3 sequence (DNA): TGTGCCAGCAGCCCCACGCCGGAGGGCTATGGCTACACCTTC. It codes for CASSPTPEGYGYTF.

This clonotype was recorded a few times. CDR3 sequence reads: CSARGDTLQYNEQFF. Here the CDR3 DNA reads TGCAGTGCTAGGGGAGACACCCTCCAGTACAATGAGCAGTTCTTC. V usage is TRBV20-1 and J usage is TRBJ2-1, with D perhaps TRBD2 (5 bases). Looked up from germline, CDR1 is DFQATT and CDR2 is SNEGSKA (reference sequence). Trimming shortened V by 3 bases and J by 4 bases, and 16 bases separated the two germline ends. CDR3 length: 15 amino acids.

This clonotype was detected many times. The gene calls are TRBV28 and TRBJ1-5, with D uncertain. The CDR3 extends over 14 amino acids. The germline V gene has CDR1 MDHEN and CDR2 SYDVKM. The germline V and J ends were trimmed by 2 bases and 5 bases, with 10 bases remaining between them. As DNA, the CDR3 is TGTGCCAGCAGTTTACGGGTTTCTTATCAGCCCCAGCATTTT. Amino acid sequence: CASSLRVSYQPQHF. The variable domain in full, with the rest retrieved from reference TRBV28 and TRBJ1-5, is DVKVTQSSRYLVKRTGEKVFLECVQDMDHENMFWYRQDPGLGLRLIYFSYDVKMKEKGDIPEGYSVSREKKERFSLILESASTNQTSMYLCASSLRVSYQPQHFGDGTRLSIL.

The chain links TRBV14 to TRBJ2-7; 7 bases are shared with TRBD2. Germline V gene data show CDR1 as SGHDN and CDR2 as FVKESK. The junction had 12 bases not matched to a gene; V was cut back by 1 base and J by 9 bases. This CDR3 spans 15 amino acids. Here the CDR3 reads CASSQVGGSSGAQYF. The CDR3 DNA is TGTGCCAGCAGCCAAGTGGGCGGGAGCTCCGGTGCGCAGTACTTC.

With respect to this clonotype: This may be a read error: a much more frequent sequence differs by one nucleotide. This sequence joins TRBV5-5 and TRBJ2-5, with D perhaps TRBD1 (7 bases). This CDR3 comprises 15 residues. V shed 2 bases and J shed 9 bases, with 20 bases lying between them. Germline CDR1 reads SGHKS; CDR2 reads YYEKEE (reference sequence). The CDR3 DNA reads TGTGCCAGCAGCTTTGGCAGGGGGAGTAGGGAGGCCCAGTACTTC. Protein product: CASSFGRGSREAQYF.

This clonotype was observed at least ten times. V usage is TRBV5-6 and J usage is TRBJ2-7, with 7 bases aligning to TRBD1. CDR3 length equals 18 residues. The V segment lost 4 bases and the J segment 4 bases; nucleotides outside the gene matches: 20. CDR1 SGHDT and CDR2 YYEEEE come from the germline V gene. The CDR3 DNA is TGTGCCAGCAGCGGAGACGACAGGGACCCTGATGGCGGGTACGAGCAGTACTTC. Its protein product is CASSGDDRDPDGGYEQYF. Using reference TRBV5-6 and TRBJ2-7 for the parts outside the CDR3, the full variable domain is DAGVTQSPTHLIKTRGQQVTLRCSPKSGHDTVSWYQQALGQGPQFIFQYYEEEERQRGNFPDRFSGHQFPNYSSELNVNALLLGDSALYLCASSGDDRDPDGGYEQYFGPGTRLTVT.

The chain carries TRBV28 and TRBJ2-7; TRBD1 is a possible D gene (6 bases). The germline CDR1 and CDR2 sequences are MDHEN and SYDVKM. The CDR3 spans 14 residues. V gave up 6 bases and J gave up 7 bases, with 19 bases separating them. CDR3 sequence reads: CASRGEGVVREQYF. The CDR3 bases are TGTGCCAGCAGGGGTGAGGGGGTCGTTCGGGAGCAGTACTTC. Full variable domain (remainder filled in from reference TRBV28 and TRBJ2-7): DVKVTQSSRYLVKRTGEKVFLECVQDMDHENMFWYRQDPGLGLRLIYFSYDVKMKEKGDIPEGYSVSREKKERFSLILESASTNQTSMYLCASRGEGVVREQYFGPGTRLTVT.

The sample holds a few counts of this clonotype. The rearrangement links TRBV7-6 to TRBJ2-6; no definite D call. Germline V gene data show CDR1 as SGHVS and CDR2 as FNYEAQ. The V gene lost 0 bases and the J gene lost 0 bases, with 6 bases spanning the gap. The CDR3 covers 16 residues. The CDR3 DNA sequence: TGTGCCAGCAGCTTAGCGTTCAGCTCTGGGGCCAACGTCCTGACTTTC. Amino acids: CASSLAFSSGANVLTF.

The V and J genes are TRBV6-5 and TRBJ2-3, with 10 bases lining up with TRBD2. CDR1 is MNHEY, CDR2 SVGAGI, per germline. The V and J ends lost 0 bases and 4 bases, in that order; junction bases with no gene match: 19. This CDR3 spans 21 amino acids. DNA of the CDR3: TGTGCCAGCAGTTACTCACGGACTAGCAGAAAGGCTAGCGGGAGTGCAGATACGCAGTATTTT. Its protein product is CASSYSRTSRKASGSADTQYF.

The table lists this clonotype with a few counts. The CDR3 DNA reads TGTGCCAGCAGCGCCTTGGGCCAGCACTACGAGCAGTACTTC. It yields the protein CASSALGQHYEQYF. This sequence joins TRBV9 and TRBJ2-7; no firm D call. The CDR3 has 14 residues. Trimming took 3 bases from V and 3 from J, leaving 13 bases between them. CDR1 and CDR2 from the germline V gene are SGDLS and YYNGEE.

The chain combines TRBV3-1 with TRBJ1-3, with D uncertain. The ends were cut back, 1 base at V and 2 bases at J, with 18 bases in the middle. Germline CDR1 LGHDT, CDR2 YNNKEL (reference sequence). The CDR3 is made up of 18 amino acids. The CDR3 sequence: CASSQARATPRPGNTIYF. The CDR3 nucleotides read TGTGCCAGCAGCCAAGCGAGGGCTACACCTCGCCCTGGAAACACCATATATTTT. The full variable domain, rest sourced from reference TRBV3-1 and TRBJ1-3, is DTAVSQTPKYLVTQMGNDKSIKCEQNLGHDTMYWYKQDSKKFLKIMFSYNNKELIINETVPNRFSPKSPDKAHLNLHINSLELGDSAVYFCASSQARATPRPGNTIYFGEGSWLTVV.

This clonotype has ten or more counts. J is TRBJ2-7 and V is TRBV2; 8 nucleotides match TRBD2. The length of the CDR3 is 15 residues. The junction had 7 bases not matched to a gene; V was cut back by 2 bases and J by 4 bases. Germline V gene data show CDR1 as SNHLY and CDR2 as FYNNEI. The DNA of the CDR3 is TGTGCCAGCAGTGAATTCACGGGAGGGCCATACGAGCAGTACTTC. It translates to CASSEFTGGPYEQYF.

The gene calls are TRBV11-2 and TRBJ1-1; D call uncertain. Germline assignment: CDR1 SGHAT and CDR2 FQNNGV. Trimming cost V 2 bases and J 4 bases, with 8 bases left between them. The CDR3 length is 13 residues. CDR3 amino acids: CASSLYSSTEAFF. The CDR3 nucleotides read TGTGCCAGCAGCTTATATTCCAGCACTGAAGCTTTCTTT.

This clonotype was counted many times. The CDR3 coding sequence is TGCAGTGCTAGTAGTGGGGACACTGAAGCTTTCTTT. Translating gives CSASSGDTEAFF. The chain links TRBV20-1 to TRBJ1-1; D unresolved. V was cut by 3 bases and J by 3 bases, with 8 bases left in between. Germline V gene sequence: CDR1 DFQATT, CDR2 SNEGSKA (reference sequence). The CDR3 totals 12 residues.

This clonotype was found many times. The chain recombines TRBV11-2 with TRBJ1-3; D is ambiguous. The germline CDR1 and CDR2 sequences are SGHAT and FQNNGV. Trimming shortened V by 6 bases and J by 4 bases, and 16 bases separated the two germline ends. The CDR3 is 15 amino acids. The CDR3 DNA sequence: TGTGCCAGCAGTCTTGCATGGGGAGAAGGAAACACCATATATTTT. This sequence encodes CASSLAWGEGNTIYF.